This TCR beta chain was sequenced for a study of T cell repertoires in MIS-A myocarditis. Using immunoSEQ multiplex PCR, the repertoire was profiled, and TCRdb retains in-frame clones only, with some absent. The data contain 5,000 to 7,500 clones, 65% to 85% of them singletons. CDR3 size: 14 residues. V shed 0 bases, J shed 10 bases, and the junction held 6 bases outside the gene matches. The germline CDR1 and CDR2 sequences are SGHRS and YFSETQ. Sequencing was carried out using interventricular septum heart tissue obtained at autopsy. The TCR sequence derives from a man between 18 and 29 years old with fulminant myocarditis from multisystem inflammatory syndrome in adults (MIS-A) after COVID-19. The gene calls are TRBV5-1 and TRBJ2-1, with 8 bases fitting TRBD1. The CDR3 coding sequence is TGCGCCAGCAGCTTGGACGGAGGGGACAGGGAGCAGTTCTTC. It specifies CASSLDGGDREQFF.